This T cell receptor (beta chain) derives from a study of blood T cell repertoires in COVID-19. This clone came up once. Germline V CDR1 and CDR2: MDHEN, SYDVKM. J lost 0 bases, V lost 6 bases, and 5 bases had no gene match. The CDR3 is made up of 16 amino acids. Per the original methods: Amplified reference gene primers provided the basis for estimating nucleated cell counts. Sequencing was performed with immunoSEQ multiplex PCR; in TCRdb, only in-frame clones are kept and a portion is missing. V, J and clone size were drawn from that table, and D and trimming were deduced from the DNA. This sample has approximately 160,000 clones, with approximately 79% found just once.

Sequencing was performed on peripheral blood. The origin of this receptor is a woman of 80 years or more with acute or convalescent COVID-19. The V call is TRBV28, the J call TRBJ2-6; TRBD1 agrees at 7 bases. CDR3 in amino acids: CASSGQVLSGANVLTF. In nucleotides, the CDR3 is TGTGCCAGCAGCGGACAGGTTCTCTCTGGGGCCAACGTCCTGACTTTC.